This note documents a single T cell receptor beta chain sequence. This clonotype was detected a few times. Its antigen remains unidentified. No quality values exist for individual bases; no much larger clone is one base distant. This entry is derived from a study of early T cells in non-severe SARS-CoV-2 infection (dated by TCRdb to the early 2020s). General notes on the study: TCR sequencing used bulk RNA from unsorted whole blood, so alpha and beta chains could not be paired.

The study was a case-control design nested within a healthcare worker cohort in London, UK, with weekly nasopharyngeal swab PCR tests and blood sampling. Healthcare workers were recruited between 23 and 31 March 2020, during the week of the UK lockdown, and were followed weekly for up to roughly 16 weeks. Taken from the germline V gene, the CDR1 and CDR2 loops are SGHTA and FQGTGA. From V the trimming removes 0 bases and from J it removes 1 base, while the gene matches leave 13 bases of the junction unaccounted for. The CDR3 contains 19 residues, cysteine and phenylalanine counted. Only the CDR3 region is kept as DNA, spanning 57 bases read in frame from base 1. Overall study results and their limits: VDJdb matching was skewed toward anti-spike CD8 responses, so virus-specific expansions were likely underestimated and private and CD4 specificities were missed.

Libraries came from 5' RACE. Sequencing was performed on a NextSeq 500. To correct for sequencing error and PCR bias, the TCR library protocol tagged individual cDNA molecules with unique molecular identifiers. Both TCR alpha and beta chains were sequenced, and tight co-correlation was observed between alpha and beta sequence abundances in each sample. Regarding the original processing steps: V gene, J gene and CDR3 annotation of TCR sequences was performed with Decombinator V4. TCRs were defined as expanded if a significant change between any two time points was detected under a Poisson model with p below 0.0001. TCR abundances were normalised to the total number of TCRs sequenced per sample and expressed as counts per million. TRAV1-2 paired with TRAJ12, TRAJ20 or TRAJ33 defined MAIT TCRs, while TRAV10 paired with TRAJ18 defined iNKT TCRs. VDJdb, accessed 1 November 2021, was searched for CMV, EBV and SARS-CoV-2 annotated TCRs, excluding TCRs annotated for multiple antigens. Clones were called with MiXCR by TCRdb after fastp trimmed the public reads at Q25, and only in-frame beta chains were retained. Rows with one shared CDR3 protein collapse into an entry with the most common genes and DNA. The authors' filters were not applied to this entry. This sample gives 85,000 to 100,000 distinct CDR3 sequences in total; 9.5% to 11% of them show up just once. Approximately 5.4% of the sample rests with the top ten.

Material: whole blood. Recombination joined TRBV7-3 with TRBJ2-3, with 7 central nucleotides matching TRBD2. The receptor was derived from an adult who was a healthcare worker with PCR-confirmed SARS-CoV-2 infection or an uninfected control (not recorded which). The CDR3 protein is CASSLTGLGLVSGTDTQYF. The nucleotides read TGTGCCAGCAGCTTAACGGGACTCGGACTAGTCTCCGGCACAGATACGCAGTATTTT.